Described below is a single T cell receptor beta chain sequence and its context. Its antigen is unknown. This sample stems from a study of T cell repertoires in cytomegalovirus infection. Trimming pared 6 bases from V and 0 bases from J, leaving 21 bases between. From germline, CDR1 is SNHLY and CDR2 FYNNEI. The CDR3 spans 18 residues. MiXCR, run by TCRdb on the reads, gives a single entry per CDR3 protein. The table shows around 900,000 distinct CDR3 sequences, with 31% occurring only once. Sample: cultured CD8+ T cells from PBMCs, taken from culture after CMV antigen stimulation. The source of this sequence is a human donor in good health (CMV status not recorded). Some clones in this sample may be carry-over from other donors' samples. The chain employs TRBV2 and TRBJ1-5; D might be TRBD1 (5 bases). CDR3: CASSLNGGGRYSNQPQHF. DNA for the CDR3: TGTGCCAGCAGCCTCAACGGGGGGGGGAGATATAGCAATCAGCCCCAGCATTTT. The full variable domain, rest sourced from reference TRBV2 and TRBJ1-5, is EPEVTQTPSHQVTQMGQEVILRCVPISNHLYFYWYRQILGQKVEFLVSFYNNEISEKSEIFDDQFSVERPDGSNFTLKIRSTKLEDSAMYFCASSLNGGGRYSNQPQHFGDGTRLSIL.